This TCR beta chain was recovered during a study of cytomegalovirus exposure and HLA in healthy donors. General observations from the study: Later on, an analysis showed TCR association rates differing by HLA locus, with DRB1 the most and HLA-C the fewest. An analysis done earlier found most TCR beta V segments productive about 90% or about 30% of the time.

The PCR had 60 Vbeta and 13 Jbeta primers. Assay: immunoSEQ multiplex PCR; the TCRdb copy retains only in-frame clones and omits some. The sample lists some 76,000 clones, just under 80% occurring once. Per the germline V gene, CDR1 is LNHDA and CDR2 is SQIVND (reference sequence). Trimming removed 6 bases from V and 8 bases from J, with 17 bases in between. CDR3 size: 14 residues. Details on this clone: Its antigen remains unknown.

While unrecorded immune exposures were likely, the donors were nominally healthy when sampled. The chain carries TRBV19 and TRBJ1-5, with D possibly matching TRBD1 (5 bases). The sequence derives from a woman aged 40 to 50 in good health and CMV-seropositive. Sequencing used PBMCs. The CDR3 DNA reads as TGTGCCAGTAGCCCATTGGGGGGGATGGAGCCCCAGCATTTT. This encodes CASSPLGGMEPQHF.